A selection of T cell receptor beta chains follows, all from one sample in a study of CD8+ T cells in alopecia areata. Sequenced by immunoSEQ multiplex PCR; TCRdb stores in-frame clones only, minus some. Found here are 190,000 or so clones, roughly three fifths of them singletons; the top ten hold 3% to 4%. The source was CD4+ T cells sorted from blood, collected at week 4, from a patient treated with tofacitinib. These receptors were taken from a human donor with alopecia areata. Each CDR3 is given with its conserved first and last residue. The order of the fields is V gene, clone size, J gene, D gene, CDR3 DNA, CDR3 protein. D genes are given only for firm matches. Expanded clones get a size class; other rows say once, few or many, or leave the size out.

V: TRBV7-3; size: few; J: TRBJ1-1; D: NA; DNA: TGTGCCAGCACCTTTCCGGGTGTACATGAAGCTTTCTTT; CDR3: CASTFPGVHEAFF
V: TRBV28; size: NA; J: TRBJ1-6; D: TRBD1; DNA: TGTGCCAGCAGTCCGCAGGACAGGGGGTTCGATTCACCCCTCCACTTT; CDR3: CASSPQDRGFDSPLHF
V: TRBV11-2; size: NA; J: TRBJ1-2; D: NA; DNA: TGTGCCAGCAGCTTAGACCGCTATGGCTACACCTTC; CDR3: CASSLDRYGYTF
V: TRBV6-5; size: NA; J: TRBJ2-4; D: NA; DNA: TGTGCCAGCAGTTCCCGAGGGGAAGCCAAAAACATTCAGTACTTC; CDR3: CASSSRGEAKNIQYF
V: TRBV15; size: NA; J: TRBJ2-5; D: NA; DNA: TGTGCCACCAGCAGAGATGTCAACCAAGAGACCCAGTACTTC; CDR3: CATSRDVNQETQYF
V: TRBV29-1; size: few; J: TRBJ1-1; D: NA; DNA: TGCAGCGTTACAGGTGCCACTGAAGCTTTCTTT; CDR3: CSVTGATEAFF
V: TRBV5-1; size: NA; J: TRBJ2-7; D: TRBD1; DNA: TGCGCCAGCAGAGAGGGGGCCCGAGGGGAGCAGTACTTC; CDR3: CASREGARGEQYF
V: TRBV30; size: NA; J: TRBJ1-4; D: NA; DNA: TGTGCCTGGAGTGGAAGTTCTAATGAAAAACTGTTTTTT; CDR3: CAWSGSSNEKLFF
V: TRBV30; size: NA; J: TRBJ1-2; D: NA; DNA: TGTGCCTGGAGTAGGAGCTATGGCTACACCTTC; CDR3: CAWSRSYGYTF
V: TRBV30; size: NA; J: TRBJ1-1; D: NA; DNA: TGTGCCTGGAGGAAAGGGTTGAACACTGAAGCTTTCTTT; CDR3: CAWRKGLNTEAFF
V: TRBV7-2; size: NA; J: TRBJ1-6; D: NA; DNA: TGTGCCAGCAGCTTAGCGGCAGGGGCGGATTCACCCCTCCACTTT; CDR3: CASSLAAGADSPLHF
V: TRBV28; size: NA; J: TRBJ2-6; D: NA; DNA: TGTGCCAGCTCTCCGGAAATGCCTGGGGCCAACGTCCTGACTTTC; CDR3: CASSPEMPGANVLTF
V: TRBV7-2; size: few; J: TRBJ2-7; D: TRBD2; DNA: TGTGCCAGCAGCCTCAGACTAGCGCGAGGCAGGGAGCAGTACTTC; CDR3: CASSLRLARGREQYF
V: TRBV30; size: few; J: TRBJ1-2; D: TRBD1; DNA: TGTGCCTGGACCTGGACAGGGGTAGGCTACACCTTC; CDR3: CAWTWTGVGYTF
V: TRBV6-1; size: NA; J: TRBJ1-2; D: TRBD1; DNA: TGTGCCAGCAGCCTCCGGACAGGGGGCAAAGGCTACACCTTC; CDR3: CASSLRTGGKGYTF
V: TRBV29-1; size: NA; J: TRBJ2-1; D: NA; DNA: TGCAGCGCGGAGGGGGGGGCCGGCAATGAGCAGTTCTTC; CDR3: CSAEGGAGNEQFF
V: TRBV4-3; size: NA; J: TRBJ1-5; D: NA; DNA: TGCGCCAGCAGCCAAATCTCCCGGGGTCAGCCCCAGCATTTT; CDR3: CASSQISRGQPQHF
V: TRBV10-3; size: few; J: TRBJ2-3; D: NA; DNA: TGTGCCATCATGCCTAGCAGTAGCACAGATACGCAGTATTTT; CDR3: CAIMPSSSTDTQYF
V: TRBV9; size: NA; J: TRBJ2-3; D: NA; DNA: TGTGCCAGCAGCGTAGATCGCACAGATACGCAGTATTTT; CDR3: CASSVDRTDTQYF
V: TRBV30; size: few; J: TRBJ2-7; D: NA; DNA: TGTGCCTGGGCCGTAGAGGGAAGGGGCTACGAGCAGTACTTC; CDR3: CAWAVEGRGYEQYF
V: TRBV14; size: NA; J: TRBJ2-6; D: NA; DNA: TGTGCCAGCAGCCCCGACTTTATTAGGGCCAACGTCCTGACTTTC; CDR3: CASSPDFIRANVLTF
V: TRBV19; size: few; J: TRBJ2-2; D: TRBD1; DNA: TGTGCCAGTAGTGCGACAGGGGTAACCGGGGAGCTGTTTTTT; CDR3: CASSATGVTGELFF
V: TRBV29-1; size: NA; J: TRBJ2-2; D: NA; DNA: TGCAGCGTTGAAAGGGCAGACACTGGAGGCGGGGAGCTGTTTTTT; CDR3: CSVERADTGGGELFF
V: TRBV5-1; size: NA; J: TRBJ2-5; D: TRBD2; DNA: TGCGCCACCGGGACTAGTGGTGAGACCCAGTACTTC; CDR3: CATGTSGETQYF
V: TRBV9; size: NA; J: TRBJ1-6; D: NA; DNA: TGTGCCAGCAGCGGGGGCCCTTCATATTCACCCCTCCACTTT; CDR3: CASSGGPSYSPLHF
V: TRBV30; size: few; J: TRBJ1-5; D: NA; DNA: TGTGCCTGGAGACCAAGAGGGACCTACAATCAGCCCCAGCATTTT; CDR3: CAWRPRGTYNQPQHF
V: TRBV5-1; size: NA; J: TRBJ2-5; D: NA; DNA: TGCGCCAGCAGCTTGGTGTTAGCTTGGGGGACCCAGTACTTC; CDR3: CASSLVLAWGTQYF
V: TRBV5-6; size: many; J: TRBJ2-1; D: NA; DNA: TGTGCCAGCAGCCCAGGGGCGAGGAATGAGCAGTTCTTC; CDR3: CASSPGARNEQFF
V: TRBV27; size: NA; J: TRBJ1-2; D: NA; DNA: TGTGCCAGCAGTTCCTACGGACAGAGCAACTATGGCTACACCTTC; CDR3: CASSSYGQSNYGYTF
V: TRBV19; size: few; J: TRBJ1-1; D: NA; DNA: TGTGCCAGTAGGCGGGTGTGGGCCGACACTGAAGCTTTCTTT; CDR3: CASRRVWADTEAFF
V: TRBV18; size: NA; J: TRBJ2-3; D: NA; DNA: TGTGCCAGCTCCCACGACAGTAACACAGATACGCAGTATTTT; CDR3: CASSHDSNTDTQYF
V: TRBV9; size: NA; J: TRBJ2-1; D: NA; DNA: TGTGCCAGCAGCGTAGACGAAGGGACACCGCAGTTCTTC; CDR3: CASSVDEGTPQFF
V: TRBV7-9; size: NA; J: TRBJ1-6; D: NA; DNA: TGTGCCAGCAGCTTGGCCCGGGCACCCCTCCACTTT; CDR3: CASSLARAPLHF
V: TRBV30; size: NA; J: TRBJ2-3; D: TRBD2; DNA: TGTGCCTGGGGAAGACTAGCGGGGGGTCTAGATACGCAGTATTTT; CDR3: CAWGRLAGGLDTQYF
V: TRBV5-1; size: NA; J: TRBJ2-7; D: TRBD1; DNA: TGCGCCAGCAGCAGAGAGTGGACAGGGGACTACGAGCAGTACTTC; CDR3: CASSREWTGDYEQYF
V: TRBV4-1; size: NA; J: TRBJ2-7; D: TRBD2; DNA: TGCGCCAGCGGAACCGGGACTAGAGCCTACGAGCAGTACTTC; CDR3: CASGTGTRAYEQYF
V: TRBV30; size: few; J: TRBJ2-7; D: TRBD1; DNA: TGTGCCTGGACTCTCTACAGGGGGCAGGAGCAGTACTTC; CDR3: CAWTLYRGQEQYF
V: TRBV6-6; size: NA; J: TRBJ2-5; D: TRBD2; DNA: TGTGCCGAAGCGGGGGGTCTCGGGGAGACCCAGTACTTC; CDR3: CAEAGGLGETQYF
V: TRBV30; size: NA; J: TRBJ1-2; D: NA; DNA: TGTGCCCGTATGGGGGGGAACTATGGCTACACCTTC; CDR3: CARMGGNYGYTF